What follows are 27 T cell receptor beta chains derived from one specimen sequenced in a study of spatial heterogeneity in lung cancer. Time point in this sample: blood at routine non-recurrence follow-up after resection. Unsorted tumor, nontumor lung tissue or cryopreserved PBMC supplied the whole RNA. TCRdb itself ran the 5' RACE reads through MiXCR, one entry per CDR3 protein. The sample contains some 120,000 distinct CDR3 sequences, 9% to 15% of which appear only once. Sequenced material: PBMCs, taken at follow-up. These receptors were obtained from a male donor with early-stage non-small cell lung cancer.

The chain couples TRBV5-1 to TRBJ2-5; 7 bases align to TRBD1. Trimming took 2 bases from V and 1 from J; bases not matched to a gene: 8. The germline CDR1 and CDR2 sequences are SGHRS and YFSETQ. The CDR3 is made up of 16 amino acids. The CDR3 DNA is TGCGCCAGCAGCTTACAACCGACAGGGCCCCAAGAGACCCAGTACTTC. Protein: CASSLQPTGPQETQYF.

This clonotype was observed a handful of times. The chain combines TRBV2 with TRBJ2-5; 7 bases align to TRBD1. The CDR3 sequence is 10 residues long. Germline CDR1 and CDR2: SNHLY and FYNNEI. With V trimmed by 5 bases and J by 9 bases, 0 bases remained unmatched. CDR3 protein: CASSTGAQYF. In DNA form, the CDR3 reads TGTGCCAGCAGTACAGGGGCCCAGTACTTC.

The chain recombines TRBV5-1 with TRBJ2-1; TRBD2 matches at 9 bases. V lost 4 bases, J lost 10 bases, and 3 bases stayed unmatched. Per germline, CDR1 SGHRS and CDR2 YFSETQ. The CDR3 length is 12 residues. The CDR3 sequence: CASSPGTSEQFF. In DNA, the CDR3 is TGCGCCAGCAGCCCTGGGACTAGCGAGCAGTTCTTC.

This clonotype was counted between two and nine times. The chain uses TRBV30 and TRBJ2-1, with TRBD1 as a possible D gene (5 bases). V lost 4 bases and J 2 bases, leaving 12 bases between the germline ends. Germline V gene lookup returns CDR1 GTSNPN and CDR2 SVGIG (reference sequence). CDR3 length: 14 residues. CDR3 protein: CAWTRQGAYNEQFF. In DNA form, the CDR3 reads TGTGCCTGGACGAGGCAGGGTGCCTACAATGAGCAGTTCTTC.

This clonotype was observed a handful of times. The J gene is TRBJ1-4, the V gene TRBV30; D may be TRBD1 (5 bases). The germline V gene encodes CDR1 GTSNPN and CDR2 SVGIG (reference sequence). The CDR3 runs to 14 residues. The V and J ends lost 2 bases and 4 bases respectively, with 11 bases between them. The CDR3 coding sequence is TGTGCCTGGAGTCAGGGACGGAGTAATGAAAAACTGTTTTTT. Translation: CAWSQGRSNEKLFF.

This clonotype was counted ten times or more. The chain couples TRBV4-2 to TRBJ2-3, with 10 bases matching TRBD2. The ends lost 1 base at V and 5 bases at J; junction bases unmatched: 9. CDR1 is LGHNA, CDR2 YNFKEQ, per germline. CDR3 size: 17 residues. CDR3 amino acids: CASSQVGSGGAEDTQYF. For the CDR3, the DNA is TGTGCCAGCAGCCAAGTGGGGAGCGGGGGGGCGGAAGATACGCAGTATTTT.

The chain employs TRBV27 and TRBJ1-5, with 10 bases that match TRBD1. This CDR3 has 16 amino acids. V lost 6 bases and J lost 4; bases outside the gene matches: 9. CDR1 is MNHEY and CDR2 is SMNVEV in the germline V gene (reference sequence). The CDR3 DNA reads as TGTGCCAGCAGAGTTTCAGGGACAGGGGAAAATCAGCCCCAGCATTTT. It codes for CASRVSGTGENQPQHF.

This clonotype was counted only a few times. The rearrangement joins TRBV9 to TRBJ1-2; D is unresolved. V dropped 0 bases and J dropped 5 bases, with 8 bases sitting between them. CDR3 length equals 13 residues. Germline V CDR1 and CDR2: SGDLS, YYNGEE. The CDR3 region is CASSVDGRYGYTF. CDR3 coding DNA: TGTGCCAGCAGCGTAGATGGTCGGTATGGCTACACCTTC.

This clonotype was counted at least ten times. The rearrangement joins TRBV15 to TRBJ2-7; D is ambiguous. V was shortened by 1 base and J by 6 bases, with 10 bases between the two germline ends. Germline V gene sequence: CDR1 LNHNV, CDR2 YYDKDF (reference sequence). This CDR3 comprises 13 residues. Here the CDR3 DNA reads TGTGCCACCAGCAGAGTTATTAACTCCGAGCAGTACTTC. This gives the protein CATSRVINSEQYF.

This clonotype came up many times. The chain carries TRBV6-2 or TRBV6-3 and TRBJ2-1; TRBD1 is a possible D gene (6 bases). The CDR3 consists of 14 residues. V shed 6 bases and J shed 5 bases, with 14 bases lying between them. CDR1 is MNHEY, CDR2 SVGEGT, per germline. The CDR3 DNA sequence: TGTGCCAGCAGAGGGGCAGGGGAACACAATGAGCAGTTCTTC. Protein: CASRGAGEHNEQFF.

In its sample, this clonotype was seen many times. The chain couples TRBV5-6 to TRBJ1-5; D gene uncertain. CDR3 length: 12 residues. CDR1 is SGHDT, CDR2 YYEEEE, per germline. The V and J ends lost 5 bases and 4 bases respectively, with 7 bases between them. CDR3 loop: CASSSANQPQHF. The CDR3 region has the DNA TGTGCCAGCAGTAGCGCGAATCAGCCCCAGCATTTT.

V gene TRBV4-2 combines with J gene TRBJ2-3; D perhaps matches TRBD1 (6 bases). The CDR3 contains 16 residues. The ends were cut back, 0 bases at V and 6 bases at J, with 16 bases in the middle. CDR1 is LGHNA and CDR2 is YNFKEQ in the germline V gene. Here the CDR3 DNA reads TGTGCCAGCAGCCAAGATCTCAGGGGCACCTCGGATACGCAGTATTTT. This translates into CASSQDLRGTSDTQYF.

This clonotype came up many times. The CDR3 nucleotides read TGCAGTGCTTCGACAGGGTCAGTGAATGAGCAGTTCTTC. It codes for CSASTGSVNEQFF. The chain has TRBV20-1 and TRBJ2-1, with 7 bases lining up with TRBD1. CDR1 is DFQATT and CDR2 is SNEGSKA in the germline V gene (reference sequence). This CDR3 comprises 13 residues. J lost 7 bases, V lost 5 bases, and 8 bases had no gene match.

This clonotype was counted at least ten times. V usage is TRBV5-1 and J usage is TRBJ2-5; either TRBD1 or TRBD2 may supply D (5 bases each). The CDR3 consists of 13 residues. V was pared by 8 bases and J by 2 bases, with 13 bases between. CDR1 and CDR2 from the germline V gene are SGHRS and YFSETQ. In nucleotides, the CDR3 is TGCGCCAGTACCGGGACCGATCAAGAGACCCAGTACTTC. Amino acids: CASTGTDQETQYF.

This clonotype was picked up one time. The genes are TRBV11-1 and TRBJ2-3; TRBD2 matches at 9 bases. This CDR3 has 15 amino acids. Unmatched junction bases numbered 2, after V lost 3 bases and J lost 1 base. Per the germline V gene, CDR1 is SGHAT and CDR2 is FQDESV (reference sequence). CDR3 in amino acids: CASSFLAGRTDTQYF. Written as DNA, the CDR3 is TGTGCCAGCAGCTTCCTAGCGGGGCGCACAGATACGCAGTATTTT.

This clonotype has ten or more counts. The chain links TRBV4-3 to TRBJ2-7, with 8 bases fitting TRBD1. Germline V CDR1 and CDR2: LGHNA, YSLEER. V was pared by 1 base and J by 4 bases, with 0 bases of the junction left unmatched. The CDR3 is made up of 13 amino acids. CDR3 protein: CASSQGTGYEQYF. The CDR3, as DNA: TGCGCCAGCAGCCAAGGGACAGGGTACGAGCAGTACTTC.

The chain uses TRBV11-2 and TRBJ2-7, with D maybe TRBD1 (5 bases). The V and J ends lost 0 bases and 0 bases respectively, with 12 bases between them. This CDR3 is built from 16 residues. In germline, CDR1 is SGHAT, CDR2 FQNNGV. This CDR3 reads CASSLDFRGASYEQYF. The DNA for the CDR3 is TGTGCCAGCAGCTTAGATTTTAGGGGTGCCTCCTACGAGCAGTACTTC.

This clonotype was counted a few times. DNA for the CDR3: TGCAGTGCTAGAGTACCCGGGACAGGGACGGCGAATACGCAGTATTTT. Protein: CSARVPGTGTANTQYF. The chain links TRBV20-1 to TRBJ2-3, with 9 bases lining up with TRBD1. CDR1 and CDR2 from the germline V gene are DFQATT and SNEGSKA (reference sequence). CDR3 length: 16 residues. J gave up 7 bases and V 1 base, and 12 bases lay outside the gene matches.

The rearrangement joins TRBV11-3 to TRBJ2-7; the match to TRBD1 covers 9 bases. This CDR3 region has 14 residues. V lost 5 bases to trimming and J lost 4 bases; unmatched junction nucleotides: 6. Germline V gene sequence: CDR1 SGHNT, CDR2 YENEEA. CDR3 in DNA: TGTGCCAGCAGCCCCTCCGGGACAGGGTACGAGCAGTACTTC. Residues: CASSPSGTGYEQYF. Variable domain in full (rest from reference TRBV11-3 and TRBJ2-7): EAGVVQSPRYKIIEKKQPVAFWCNPISGHNTLYWYLQNLGQGPELLIRYENEEAVDDSQLPKDRFSAERLKGVDSTLKIQPAELGDSAVYLCASSPSGTGYEQYFGPGTRLTVT.

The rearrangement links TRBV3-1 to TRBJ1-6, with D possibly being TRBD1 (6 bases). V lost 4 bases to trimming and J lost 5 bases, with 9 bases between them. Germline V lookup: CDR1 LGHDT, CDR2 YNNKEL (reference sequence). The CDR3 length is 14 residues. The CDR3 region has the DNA TGTGCCAGCAGCCCGGGACAAAATAATTCACCCCTCCACTTT. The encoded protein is CASSPGQNNSPLHF. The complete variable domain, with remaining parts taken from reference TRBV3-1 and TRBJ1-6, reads DTAVSQTPKYLVTQMGNDKSIKCEQNLGHDTMYWYKQDSKKFLKIMFSYNNKELIINETVPNRFSPKSPDKAHLNLHINSLELGDSAVYFCASSPGQNNSPLHFGNGTRLTVT.

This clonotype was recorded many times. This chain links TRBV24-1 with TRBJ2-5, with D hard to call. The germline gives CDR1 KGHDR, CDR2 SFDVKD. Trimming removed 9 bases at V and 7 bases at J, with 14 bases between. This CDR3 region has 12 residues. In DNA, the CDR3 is TGTGCCACCGCTAAGGTCGAAGGGACCCAGTACTTC. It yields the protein CATAKVEGTQYF.

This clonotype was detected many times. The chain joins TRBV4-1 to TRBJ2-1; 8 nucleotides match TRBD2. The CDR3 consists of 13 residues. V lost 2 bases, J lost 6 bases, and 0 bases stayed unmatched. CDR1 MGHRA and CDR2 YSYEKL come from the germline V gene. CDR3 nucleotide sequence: TGCGCCAGCAGCCAACTAGCGGGCAATGAGCAGTTCTTC. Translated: CASSQLAGNEQFF.

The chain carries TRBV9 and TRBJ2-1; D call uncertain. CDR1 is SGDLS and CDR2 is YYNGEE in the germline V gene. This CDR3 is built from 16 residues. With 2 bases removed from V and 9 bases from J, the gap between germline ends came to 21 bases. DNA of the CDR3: TGTGCCAGCAGCGTGGGTCATTTGGGTCTTCTTAGTGAGCAGTTCTTC. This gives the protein CASSVGHLGLLSEQFF. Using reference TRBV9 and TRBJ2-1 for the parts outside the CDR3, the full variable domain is DSGVTQTPKHLITATGQRVTLRCSPRSGDLSVYWYQQSLDQGLQFLIQYYNGEERAKGNILERFSAQQFPDLHSELNLSSLELGDSALYFCASSVGHLGLLSEQFFGPGTRLTVL.

Here the CDR3 DNA reads TGTGCCAGCAGTACTATAGCGGGGGTCACAGATACGCAGTATTTT. Its protein product is CASSTIAGVTDTQYF. The chain joins TRBV6-5 to TRBJ2-3, with 9 bases fitting TRBD2. There are 15 residues in the CDR3. Germline CDR1 reads MNHEY; CDR2 reads SVGAGI. Unmatched junction bases numbered 5, after V lost 5 bases and J lost 2 bases.

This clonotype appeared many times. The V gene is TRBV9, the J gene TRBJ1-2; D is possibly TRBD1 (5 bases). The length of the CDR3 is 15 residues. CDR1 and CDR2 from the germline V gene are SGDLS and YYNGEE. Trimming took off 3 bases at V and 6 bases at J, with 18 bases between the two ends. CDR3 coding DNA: TGTGCCAGCAGCGCCCTTTTGGGGCCTTCAAATGGCTACACCTTC. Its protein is CASSALLGPSNGYTF.

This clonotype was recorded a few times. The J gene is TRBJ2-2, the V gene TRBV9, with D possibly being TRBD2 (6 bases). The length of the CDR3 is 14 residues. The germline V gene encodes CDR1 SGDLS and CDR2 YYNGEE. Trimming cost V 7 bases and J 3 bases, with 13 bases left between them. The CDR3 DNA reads TGTGCCAGCGACCGAGGGACTCACACCGGGGAGCTGTTTTTT. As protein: CASDRGTHTGELFF.

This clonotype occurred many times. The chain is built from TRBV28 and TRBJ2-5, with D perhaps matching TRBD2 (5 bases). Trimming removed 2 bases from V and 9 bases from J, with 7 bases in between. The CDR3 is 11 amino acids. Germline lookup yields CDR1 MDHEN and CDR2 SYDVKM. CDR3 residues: CASSLVGAQYF. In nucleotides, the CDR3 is TGTGCCAGCAGTTTAGTCGGGGCCCAGTACTTC.